The 32 T cell receptor beta chains below come from one sample, sequenced in a study of identical twins. Each CDR3 protein gets one entry after TCRdb re-called the 5' RACE reads with MiXCR. The sample lists 500,000 to 550,000 distinct CDR3 sequences, 20% to 25% occurring once. The same data also went into a second study, on T cells expressing NK-cell markers.

The source material was CD4+ T cells sorted from blood. The source is a woman aged 18 to 35 in good health.

The chain joins TRBV2 to TRBJ2-7; 8 nucleotides line up with TRBD2. Losses at the gene ends were 8 bases for V and 5 bases for J; bases not matched to a gene: 8. Germline loops: CDR1 SNHLY, CDR2 FYNNEI. The CDR3 extends over 13 amino acids. The CDR3 protein is CASGLATWDEQYF. The CDR3 DNA sequence: TGTGCCAGCGGACTAGCCACATGGGACGAGCAGTACTTC.

This chain joins TRBV7-2 and TRBJ2-5; D may correspond to TRBD1 or TRBD2 (6 bases each). This CDR3 spans 13 amino acids. Germline V lookup: CDR1 SGHTA, CDR2 FQGNSA. V lost 6 bases, J lost 10 bases, and 18 bases lay in between. The CDR3 sequence: CASSTGGQGIQYF. The CDR3 DNA follows: TGTGCCAGCAGTACTGGGGGGCAGGGAATCCAGTACTTC. Complete variable domain (other parts from reference TRBV7-2 and TRBJ2-5): GAGVSQSPSNKVTEKGKDVELRCDPISGHTALYWYRQSLGQGLEFLIYFQGNSAPDKSGLPSDRFSAERTGGSVSTLTIQRTQQEDSAVYLCASSTGGQGIQYFGPGTRLLVL.

This clonotype was found a few times. The rearrangement links TRBV20-1 to TRBJ2-7; 9 bases fit TRBD2. The CDR3 has 14 residues. J was trimmed by 4 bases and V by 5 bases; bases with no gene match: 9. Looked up from germline, CDR1 is DFQATT and CDR2 is SNEGSKA (reference sequence). This chain's CDR3 is CSASAGGRVYEQYF. CDR3 bases: TGCAGTGCTTCAGCGGGAGGAAGGGTTTACGAGCAGTACTTC.

In its sample, this clonotype was seen many times. The chain couples TRBV11-3 to TRBJ1-2; D call uncertain. The CDR3 consists of 13 residues. The germline gives CDR1 SGHNT, CDR2 YENEEA. V was shortened by 5 bases and J by 4 bases, with 11 bases between the two germline ends. CDR3 sequence: CASSPGGGYGYTF. DNA for the CDR3: TGTGCCAGCAGCCCAGGCGGAGGCTATGGCTACACCTTC.

The rearrangement links TRBV7-9 to TRBJ2-1; 9 nucleotides agree with TRBD2. This CDR3 contains 12 residues. In germline, CDR1 is SEHNR, CDR2 FQNEAQ (reference sequence). After removal of 1 base from V and 15 bases from J, the junction contained 4 bases not matched to a gene. The CDR3 here is CASSLETSGLFF. The CDR3 DNA is TGTGCCAGCAGCTTAGAGACTAGCGGATTGTTCTTC. The variable domain in full, with the rest retrieved from reference TRBV7-9 and TRBJ2-1, is DTGVSQNPRHKITKRGQNVTFRCDPISEHNRLYWYRQTLGQGPEFLTYFQNEAQLEKSRLLSDRFSAERPKGSFSTLEIQRTEQGDSAMYLCASSLETSGLFFGPGTRLTVL.

The chain employs TRBV29-1 and TRBJ2-3; D gene ambiguous. Germline V gene data show CDR1 as SQVTM and CDR2 as ANQGSEA. Trimming pared 8 bases from V and 7 bases from J, leaving 13 bases between. The CDR3 is made up of 11 amino acids. CDR3 nucleotides: TGCAGCCCCTTCGTTGGGAATACGCAGTATTTT. Translating gives CSPFVGNTQYF.

The V call is TRBV10-3, the J call TRBJ2-1; 10 bases align to TRBD2. V shed 3 bases, J shed 13 bases, and the junction held 12 bases outside the gene matches. The CDR3 covers 15 residues. Germline CDR1 reads ENHRY; CDR2 reads SYGVKD. The CDR3 DNA follows: TGTGCCATCAGTGAAGGTAGCAGCGGGGGGGATATACAGTTCTTC. Translated: CAISEGSSGGDIQFF.

The V call is TRBV5-1, the J call TRBJ2-1; 15 positions agree with TRBD2. CDR1 is SGHRS and CDR2 is YFSETQ in the germline V gene. V dropped 2 bases and J dropped 7; count of bases not matched to a gene: 7. This CDR3 has 17 residues. DNA of the CDR3: TGCGCCAGCAGCTTACCTCCCGGGACTAGCGGGGGGAATGAGCAGTTCTTC. It yields the protein CASSLPPGTSGGNEQFF.

This clonotype has just one count. The chain links TRBV25-1 to TRBJ2-3, with D possibly called TRBD1 or TRBD2 (6 bases each). This CDR3 comprises 17 residues. Trimming left V 4 bases short and J 4 bases short, with 21 bases between. The germline V gene has CDR1 MGHDK and CDR2 SYGVNS. The CDR3 coding sequence is TGTGCCAGCAGTGCAATTGGAGGTTGGGGGGCAGCAGATACGCAGTATTTT. Amino acids: CASSAIGGWGAADTQYF. Supplemented by reference TRBV25-1 and TRBJ2-3, the full variable domain reads EADIYQTPRYLVIGTGKKITLECSQTMGHDKMYWYQQDPGMELHLIHYSYGVNSTEKGDLSSESTVSRIRTEHFPLTLESARPSHTSQYLCASSAIGGWGAADTQYFGPGTRLTVL.

The chain uses TRBV10-3 and TRBJ2-1; D call uncertain. The length of the CDR3 is 12 residues. Germline CDR1 ENHRY, CDR2 SYGVKD. V was trimmed by 0 bases and J by 8 bases, leaving 5 bases between them. CDR3 amino acids: CAISESADEQFF. The CDR3, as DNA: TGTGCCATCAGTGAGTCCGCGGATGAGCAGTTCTTC.

This clonotype was picked up a small number of times. The chain joins TRBV20-1 to TRBJ2-4; the D is unclear. V dropped 3 bases and J dropped 2 bases, with 14 bases sitting between them. The CDR3 spans 15 residues. Per germline, CDR1 DFQATT and CDR2 SNEGSKA (reference sequence). CDR3 nucleotide sequence: TGCAGTGCTAGTTCTCTCCTAGGGACCAAAAACATTCAGTACTTC. It encodes CSASSLLGTKNIQYF.

The chain joins TRBV7-8 to TRBJ2-1; the match to TRBD2 covers 9 bases. Germline loops: CDR1 SGHVS, CDR2 FQNEAQ. V gave up 4 bases and J gave up 4 bases; unmatched junction bases: 5. The CDR3 loop spans 15 amino acids. The CDR3 DNA reads as TGTGCCAGCAGCTCACGGACTAGCGTGTACAATGAGCAGTTCTTC. This gives the protein CASSSRTSVYNEQFF.

This clonotype was counted between two and nine times. The chain combines TRBV28 with TRBJ2-1; 7 positions match TRBD1. V shed 6 bases and J 1 base; nucleotides not matched to a gene: 9. The germline V gene has CDR1 MDHEN and CDR2 SYDVKM. The CDR3 has 16 residues. The CDR3 sequence: CASSPTGTVSYNEQFF. CDR3 coding DNA: TGTGCCAGCAGCCCGACCGGGACAGTATCCTACAATGAGCAGTTCTTC.

The J gene is TRBJ2-4, the V gene TRBV11-2; D ambiguous. Germline-derived CDR1 and CDR2 are SGHAT and FQNNGV. The V end was cut by 5 bases, the J end by 12 bases, with 14 bases between. CDR3 length: 12 residues. The CDR3, as DNA: TGTGCCAGCAGCCCGGACCGTTACGCTCAGTACTTC. Translating it yields CASSPDRYAQYF.

The CDR3 loop reads CASSPKPTGNEQYF. DNA of the CDR3: TGTGCCAGCTCACCTAAACCCACAGGGAACGAGCAGTACTTC. The rearrangement links TRBV18 to TRBJ2-7, with D possibly TRBD1 on 6 matching bases. This CDR3 is built from 14 residues. Trimming took 3 bases from V and 5 from J, leaving 14 bases between them. CDR1 is KGHSH and CDR2 is LQKENI in the germline V gene.

A few counts support this clonotype. The V gene is TRBV12-3 or TRBV12-4, the J gene TRBJ2-7; 11 nucleotides match TRBD2. J gave up 6 bases and V 6 bases, and 7 bases lay outside the gene matches. The CDR3 spans 14 residues. The CDR3 spells CASSPSLAGVEQYF. For the CDR3, the DNA is TGTGCCAGCAGCCCCTCACTAGCGGGAGTCGAGCAGTACTTC.

This clonotype was counted between two and nine times. This chain joins TRBV12-3 or TRBV12-4 and TRBJ2-5, with TRBD1 matching 10 bases. After removal of 6 bases from V and 5 bases from J, the junction contained 9 bases not matched to a gene. The CDR3 has 15 amino acids. This CDR3 reads CASSRSTGGRETQYF. CDR3 sequence (DNA): TGTGCCAGCAGCCGTTCGACAGGGGGCAGGGAGACCCAGTACTTC.

V usage is TRBV2 and J usage is TRBJ2-1; 9 bases are a match to TRBD2. Germline V gene lookup returns CDR1 SNHLY and CDR2 FYNNEI. V lost 3 bases, J lost 6 bases, and 6 bases stayed unmatched. The CDR3 covers 15 residues. The CDR3 DNA is TGTGCCAGCAGTGAGCAGCGGGGGGTCATCAATGAGCAGTTCTTC. It codes for CASSEQRGVINEQFF.

This clonotype was seen a handful of times. The chain has TRBV7-3 and TRBJ2-1; no clear D gene. V lost 0 bases and J 0 bases, leaving 9 bases between the germline ends. This CDR3 comprises 16 residues. Per germline, CDR1 SGHTA and CDR2 FQGTGA. In DNA form, the CDR3 reads TGTGCCAGCAGCTTAACTCCGGCGAGCTCCTACAATGAGCAGTTCTTC. It is translated as CASSLTPASSYNEQFF.

At least ten counts were recorded for this clonotype. CDR3 in DNA: TGTGCCAGCAGTTTAGAGAGGACTGGAAACACCATATATTTT. Translation: CASSLERTGNTIYF. The chain links TRBV12-3 or TRBV12-4 to TRBJ1-3; D is ambiguous. This CDR3 comprises 14 residues. V was clipped by 1 base and J by 2 bases, with 6 bases between them.

This clonotype has more than one count but fewer than ten. The rearrangement joins TRBV5-6 to TRBJ2-1, with 10 bases identical to TRBD2. Germline V CDR1 and CDR2: SGHDT, YYEEEE. CDR3 length equals 18 residues. V was pared by 4 bases and J by 3 bases, with 13 bases of the junction left unmatched. Written as DNA, the CDR3 is TGTGCCAGCAGCGATTGGAAGAGGGGACTAGCGTACTACAATGAGCAGTTCTTC. Its translation: CASSDWKRGLAYYNEQFF.

A word on this clonotype: One junction end does not reproduce the germline sequence, and a read error may be involved. This rearrangement joins TRBV12-3 or TRBV12-4 to TRBJ2-7; 10 bases fit TRBD2. The length of the CDR3 is 13 residues. The DNA for the CDR3 is TGTGCCAGCAGATTAGGACTAGCGGAAGCGCTGTACTTC. Residues: CASRLGLAEALYF.

This clonotype was observed a handful of times. This chain links TRBV7-9 with TRBJ2-1, with 7 bases fitting TRBD2. J lost 6 bases, V lost 10 bases, and 12 bases had no gene match. Looked up from germline, CDR1 is SEHNR and CDR2 is FQNEAQ (reference sequence). The CDR3 contains 14 residues. The chain's CDR3 is CATPGTGGSNEQFF. The CDR3 region has the DNA TGTGCCACCCCCGGGACCGGGGGGAGCAATGAGCAGTTCTTC.

This clonotype has just a few counts. The chain is built from TRBV12-3 or TRBV12-4 and TRBJ2-3, with D tentatively TRBD2 (6 bases). This CDR3 spans 14 amino acids. Between the trimmed V and J ends, which lost 6 bases and 2 bases, there was a span of 12 bases. In DNA, the CDR3 is TGTGCCAGCAGGTTTCGGAGGGACACAGATACGCAGTATTTT. It yields the protein CASRFRRDTDTQYF.

This chain uses TRBV12-3 or TRBV12-4 with TRBJ2-4, with D possibly being TRBD2 (5 bases). This CDR3 region has 13 residues. Trimming left V 3 bases short and J 6 bases short, with 9 bases between. The CDR3 coding sequence is TGTGCCAGCAGTTTTTCCGGGGTAAACATTCAGTACTTC. Translated: CASSFSGVNIQYF.

The chain links TRBV5-1 to TRBJ2-7, with 13 bases identical to TRBD2. The CDR3 is 17 amino acids. The J segment lost 1 base and the V segment lost 1 base, leaving 5 bases of the junction unmatched. Germline CDR1 reads SGHRS; CDR2 reads YFSETQ. The CDR3: CASSLTRLAGGSYEQYF. The CDR3 DNA sequence: TGCGCCAGCAGCTTGACCAGACTAGCGGGGGGTTCCTACGAGCAGTACTTC. The complete variable domain, with remaining parts taken from reference TRBV5-1 and TRBJ2-7, reads KAGVTQTPRYLIKTRGQQVTLSCSPISGHRSVSWYQQTPGQGLQFLFEYFSETQRNKGNFPGRFSGRQFSNSRSEMNVSTLELGDSALYLCASSLTRLAGGSYEQYFGPGTRLTVT.

This rearrangement joins TRBV7-2 to TRBJ2-1, with D hard to call. CDR3 length equals 15 residues. CDR1 SGHTA and CDR2 FQGNSA come from the germline V gene. V lost 5 bases and J lost 8, with 19 bases in between. The CDR3 protein is CASSPRRYVFDEQFF. DNA for the CDR3: TGTGCCAGCAGCCCGCGGCGGTATGTCTTCGATGAGCAGTTCTTC.

This clonotype has just a few counts. The J gene is TRBJ2-1, the V gene TRBV6-5, with D possibly TRBD1 on 5 matching bases. Trimming removed 2 bases from V and 6 bases from J, with 11 bases in between. The CDR3 covers 14 residues. Germline loops: CDR1 MNHEY, CDR2 SVGAGI. The CDR3 nucleotides are TGTGCCAGCAGTTACGCAACCCAGGGCAATGAGCAGTTCTTC. Its protein is CASSYATQGNEQFF.

This rearrangement joins TRBV20-1 to TRBJ1-5, with D tentatively TRBD1 (6 bases). Trimming stripped 3 bases from V and 5 bases from J, with 14 bases between. The germline V gene has CDR1 DFQATT and CDR2 SNEGSKA (reference sequence). This CDR3 has 14 amino acids. This chain's CDR3 is CSASRASGDQPQHF. Written as DNA, the CDR3 is TGCAGTGCTAGCCGGGCCTCAGGGGATCAGCCCCAGCATTTT.

The chain links TRBV2 to TRBJ1-1; D not certain. CDR3 length: 14 residues. Trimming removed 8 bases from V and 0 bases from J, with 13 bases in between. Germline CDR1 SNHLY, CDR2 FYNNEI. The CDR3 coding sequence is TGTGCCAGCCGGCGCTACCTAATGAACACTGAAGCTTTCTTT. Amino acids: CASRRYLMNTEAFF.

The sample holds a few counts of this clonotype. V and J are TRBV7-2 and TRBJ2-1; 7 bases fit TRBD2. The germline CDR1 and CDR2 sequences are SGHTA and FQGNSA. This CDR3 contains 16 residues. J gave up 8 bases and V 1 base, and 11 bases lay outside the gene matches. The CDR3 DNA reads TGTGCCAGCAGCTTAGGTGGGAGGGCCGACGTGGATGAGCAGTTCTTC. As protein: CASSLGGRADVDEQFF.

This chain uses TRBV10-3 with TRBJ2-2, with D unclear. Germline V gene sequence: CDR1 ENHRY, CDR2 SYGVKD. V was cut by 3 bases and J by 1 base, with 12 bases left in between. The CDR3 extends over 16 amino acids. CDR3 nucleotide sequence: TGTGCCATCAGTGATTCTTATCGTAAGAACACCGGGGAGCTGTTTTTT. Residues: CAISDSYRKNTGELFF.